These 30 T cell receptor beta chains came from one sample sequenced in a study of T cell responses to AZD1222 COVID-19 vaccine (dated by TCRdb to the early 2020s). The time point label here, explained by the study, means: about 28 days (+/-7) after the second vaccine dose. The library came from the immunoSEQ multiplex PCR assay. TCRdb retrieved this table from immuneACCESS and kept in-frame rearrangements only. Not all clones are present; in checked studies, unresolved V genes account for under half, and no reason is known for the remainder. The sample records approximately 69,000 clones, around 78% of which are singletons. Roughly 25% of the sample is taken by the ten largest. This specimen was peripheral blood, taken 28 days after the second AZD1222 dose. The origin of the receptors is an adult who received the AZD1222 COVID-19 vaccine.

The CDR3 protein is CASSSNSYEQYF. CDR3 bases: TGTGCCAGCAGTTCTAATTCCTACGAGCAGTACTTC. The rearrangement uses TRBV6-5 and TRBJ2-7; D gene uncertain. Germline V gives CDR1 MNHEY, CDR2 SVGAGI. V lost 4 bases to trimming and J lost 1 base, with 5 bases between them. The CDR3 covers 12 residues.

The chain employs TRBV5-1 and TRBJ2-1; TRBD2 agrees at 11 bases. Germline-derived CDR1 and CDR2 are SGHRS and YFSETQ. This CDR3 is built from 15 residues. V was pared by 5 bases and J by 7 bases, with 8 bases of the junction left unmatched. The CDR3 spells CASSIPSGRWNEQFF. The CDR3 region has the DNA TGCGCCAGCAGTATTCCTAGCGGGAGGTGGAATGAGCAGTTCTTC.

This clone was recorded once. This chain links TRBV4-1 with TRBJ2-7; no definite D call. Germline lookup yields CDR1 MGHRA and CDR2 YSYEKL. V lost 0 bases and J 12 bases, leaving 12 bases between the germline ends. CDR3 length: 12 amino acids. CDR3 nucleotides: TGCGCCAGCAGCCAAGAGGTGGGCATGCGGTACTTC. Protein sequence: CASSQEVGMRYF.

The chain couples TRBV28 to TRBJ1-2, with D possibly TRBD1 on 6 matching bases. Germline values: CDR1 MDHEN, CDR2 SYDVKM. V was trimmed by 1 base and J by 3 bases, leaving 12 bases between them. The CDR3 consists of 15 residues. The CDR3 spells CASSLFRQAYYGYTF. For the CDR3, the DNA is TGTGCCAGCAGTTTATTTAGACAGGCTTACTATGGCTACACCTTC.

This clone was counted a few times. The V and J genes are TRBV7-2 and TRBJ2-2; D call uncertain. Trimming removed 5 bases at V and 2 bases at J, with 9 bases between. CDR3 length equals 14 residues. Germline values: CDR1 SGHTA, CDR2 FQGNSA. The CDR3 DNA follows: TGTGCCAGCAGCCCACCGACAAACACCGGGGAGCTGTTTTTT. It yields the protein CASSPPTNTGELFF.

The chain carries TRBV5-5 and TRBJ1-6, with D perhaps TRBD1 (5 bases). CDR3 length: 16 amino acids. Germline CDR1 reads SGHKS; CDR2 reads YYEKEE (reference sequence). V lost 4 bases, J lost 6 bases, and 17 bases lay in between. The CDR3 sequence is CASSPMRGTFNSPLHF. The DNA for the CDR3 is TGTGCCAGCAGCCCCATGAGGGGTACGTTTAATTCACCCCTCCACTTT.

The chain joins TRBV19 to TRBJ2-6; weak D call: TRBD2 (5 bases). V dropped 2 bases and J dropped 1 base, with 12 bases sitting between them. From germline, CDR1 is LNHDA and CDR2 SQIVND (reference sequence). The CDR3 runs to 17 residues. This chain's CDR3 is CASSIWRRESGANVLTF. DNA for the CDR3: TGTGCCAGTAGTATATGGCGAAGGGAGTCTGGGGCCAACGTCCTGACTTTC.

The CDR3 nucleotides are TGCAGCGTTGGCCTAGCGGGAGGGCTCTTGTATAAGAATGAGCAGTTCTTC. Its translation is CSVGLAGGLLYKNEQFF. This chain uses TRBV29-1 with TRBJ2-1; 12 bases agree with TRBD2. V shed 4 bases, J shed 7 bases, and the junction held 14 bases outside the gene matches. The CDR3 covers 17 residues. CDR1 and CDR2 (germline): SQVTM, ANQGSEA.

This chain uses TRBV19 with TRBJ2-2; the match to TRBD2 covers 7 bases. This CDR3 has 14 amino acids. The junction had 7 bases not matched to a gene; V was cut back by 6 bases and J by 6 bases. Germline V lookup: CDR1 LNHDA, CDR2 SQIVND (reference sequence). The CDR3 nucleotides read TGTGCCAGTAGGCTAGCGGAGTGGGCCGGGGAGCTGTTTTTT. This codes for CASRLAEWAGELFF.

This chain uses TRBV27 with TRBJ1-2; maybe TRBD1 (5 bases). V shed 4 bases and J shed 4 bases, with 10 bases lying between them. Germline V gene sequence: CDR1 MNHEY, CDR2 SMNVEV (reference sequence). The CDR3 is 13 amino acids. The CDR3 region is CASSSSRAYGYTF. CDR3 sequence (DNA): TGTGCCAGCAGTTCGTCCAGGGCCTATGGCTACACCTTC.

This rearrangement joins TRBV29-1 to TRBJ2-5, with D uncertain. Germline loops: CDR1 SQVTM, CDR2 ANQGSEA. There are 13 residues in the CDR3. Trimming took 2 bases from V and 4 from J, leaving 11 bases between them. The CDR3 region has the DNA TGCAGCGTTGAACTCTTGTCCGGAGAGACCCAGTACTTC. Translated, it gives CSVELLSGETQYF.

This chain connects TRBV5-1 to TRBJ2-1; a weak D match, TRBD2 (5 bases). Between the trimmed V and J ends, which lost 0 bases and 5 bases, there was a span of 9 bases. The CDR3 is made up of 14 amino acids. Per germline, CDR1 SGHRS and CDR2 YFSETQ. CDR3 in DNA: TGCGCCAGCAGCTTGGTGGACTTGAACAATGAGCAGTTCTTC. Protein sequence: CASSLVDLNNEQFF.

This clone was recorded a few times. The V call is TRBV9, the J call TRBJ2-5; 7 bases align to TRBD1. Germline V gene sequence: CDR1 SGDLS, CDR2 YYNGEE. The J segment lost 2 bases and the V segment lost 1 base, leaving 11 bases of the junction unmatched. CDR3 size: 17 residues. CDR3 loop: CASSVLTDIQGQETQYF. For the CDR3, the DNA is TGTGCCAGCAGCGTATTGACGGATATACAGGGGCAAGAGACCCAGTACTTC.

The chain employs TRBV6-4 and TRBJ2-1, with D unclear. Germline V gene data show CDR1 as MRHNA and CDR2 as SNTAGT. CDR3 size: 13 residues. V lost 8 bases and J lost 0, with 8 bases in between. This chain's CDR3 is CASGTGSYNEQFF. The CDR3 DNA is TGTGCCAGCGGTACGGGCTCCTACAATGAGCAGTTCTTC.

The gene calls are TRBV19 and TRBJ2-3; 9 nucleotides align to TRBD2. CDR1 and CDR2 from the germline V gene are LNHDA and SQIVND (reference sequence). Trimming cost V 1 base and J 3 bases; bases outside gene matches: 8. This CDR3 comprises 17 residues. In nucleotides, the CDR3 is TGTGCCAGTAGTATAGCTCTCGGCGGGGGGGCGACAGATACGCAGTATTTT. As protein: CASSIALGGGATDTQYF.

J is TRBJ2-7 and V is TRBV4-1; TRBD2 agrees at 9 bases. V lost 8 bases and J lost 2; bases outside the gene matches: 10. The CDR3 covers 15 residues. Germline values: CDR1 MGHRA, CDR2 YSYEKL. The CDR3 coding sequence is TGCGCCAGCGGGACGAGGGCTAGCGGGACCTACGAGCAGTACTTC. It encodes CASGTRASGTYEQYF.

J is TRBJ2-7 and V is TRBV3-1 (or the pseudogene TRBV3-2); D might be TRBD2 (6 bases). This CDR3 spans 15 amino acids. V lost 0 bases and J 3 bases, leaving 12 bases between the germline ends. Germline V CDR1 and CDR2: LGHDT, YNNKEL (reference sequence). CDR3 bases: TGTGCCAGCAGCCAAGAGGGACTGGCCAACTACGAGCAGTACTTC. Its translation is CASSQEGLANYEQYF.

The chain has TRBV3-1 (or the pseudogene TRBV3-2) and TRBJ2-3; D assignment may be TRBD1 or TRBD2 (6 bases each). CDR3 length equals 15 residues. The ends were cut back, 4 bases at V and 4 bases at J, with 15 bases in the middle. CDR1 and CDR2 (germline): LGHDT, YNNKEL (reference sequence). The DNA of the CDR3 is TGTGCCAGCAGCCCCAGGGGCGCGGGGTCAGATACGCAGTATTTT. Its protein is CASSPRGAGSDTQYF.

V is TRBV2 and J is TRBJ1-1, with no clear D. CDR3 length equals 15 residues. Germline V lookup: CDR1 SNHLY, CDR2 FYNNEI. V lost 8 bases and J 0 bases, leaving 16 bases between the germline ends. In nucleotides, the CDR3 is TGTGCCAGCGCAACACATGAGCTGATGAACACTGAAGCTTTCTTT. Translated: CASATHELMNTEAFF.

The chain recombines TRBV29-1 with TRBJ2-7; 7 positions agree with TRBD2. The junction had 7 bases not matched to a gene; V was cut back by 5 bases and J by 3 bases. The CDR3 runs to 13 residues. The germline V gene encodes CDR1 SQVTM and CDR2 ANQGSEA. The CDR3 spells CSVLGEGLYEQYF. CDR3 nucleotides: TGCAGCGTTTTGGGGGAGGGCCTCTACGAGCAGTACTTC.

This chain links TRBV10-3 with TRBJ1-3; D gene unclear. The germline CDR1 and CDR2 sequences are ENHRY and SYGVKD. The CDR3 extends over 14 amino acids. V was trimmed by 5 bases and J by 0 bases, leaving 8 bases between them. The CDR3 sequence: CAISPTDSGNTIYF. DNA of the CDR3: TGTGCCATCAGTCCTACAGACTCTGGAAACACCATATATTTT.

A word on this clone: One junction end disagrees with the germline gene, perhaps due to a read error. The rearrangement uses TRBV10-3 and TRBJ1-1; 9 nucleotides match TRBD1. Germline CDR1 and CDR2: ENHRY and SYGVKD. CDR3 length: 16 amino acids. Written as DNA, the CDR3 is TGTGCCACCTACAAAGGGACAGGGTATTCGAACGCTGAAGCTTTCTTT. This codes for CATYKGTGYSNAEAFF.

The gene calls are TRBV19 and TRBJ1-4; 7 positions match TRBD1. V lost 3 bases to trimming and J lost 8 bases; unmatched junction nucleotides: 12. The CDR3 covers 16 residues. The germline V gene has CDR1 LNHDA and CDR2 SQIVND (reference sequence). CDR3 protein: CASSIGQGGVGEKLFF. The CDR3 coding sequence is TGTGCCAGTAGTATTGGCCAAGGGGGCGTCGGGGAAAAACTGTTTTTT.

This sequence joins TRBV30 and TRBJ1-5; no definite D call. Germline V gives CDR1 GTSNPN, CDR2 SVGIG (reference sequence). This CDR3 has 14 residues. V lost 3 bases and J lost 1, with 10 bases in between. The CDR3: CAWSRPGSNQPQHF. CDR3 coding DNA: TGTGCCTGGAGCCGCCCGGGGAGCAATCAGCCCCAGCATTTT.

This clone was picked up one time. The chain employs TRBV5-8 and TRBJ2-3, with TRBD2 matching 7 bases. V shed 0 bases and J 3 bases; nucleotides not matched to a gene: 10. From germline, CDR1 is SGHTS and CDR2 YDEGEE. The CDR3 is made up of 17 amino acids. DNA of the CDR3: TGTGCCAGCAGCTTGGGGGCTAGCGGAGGAATGACAGATACGCAGTATTTT. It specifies CASSLGASGGMTDTQYF.

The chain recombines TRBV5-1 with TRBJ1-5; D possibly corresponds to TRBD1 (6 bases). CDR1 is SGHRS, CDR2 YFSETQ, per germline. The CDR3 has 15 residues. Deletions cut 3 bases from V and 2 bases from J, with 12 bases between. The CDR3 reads CASSSSGGRNQPQHF. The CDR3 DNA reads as TGCGCCAGCAGCTCTAGCGGGGGGCGCAATCAGCCCCAGCATTTT.

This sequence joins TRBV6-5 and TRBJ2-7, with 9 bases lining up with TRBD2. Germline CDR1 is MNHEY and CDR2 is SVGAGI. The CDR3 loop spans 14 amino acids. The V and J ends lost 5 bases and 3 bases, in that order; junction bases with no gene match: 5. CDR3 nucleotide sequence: TGTGCCAGCAGTAAACTAGCGGGCAACTACGAGCAGTACTTC. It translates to CASSKLAGNYEQYF.

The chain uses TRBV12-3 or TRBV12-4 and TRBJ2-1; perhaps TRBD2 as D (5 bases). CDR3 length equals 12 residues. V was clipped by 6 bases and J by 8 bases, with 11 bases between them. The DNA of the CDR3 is TGTGCCAGCAGCCCATTTAGCGATGAGCAGTTCTTC. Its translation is CASSPFSDEQFF.

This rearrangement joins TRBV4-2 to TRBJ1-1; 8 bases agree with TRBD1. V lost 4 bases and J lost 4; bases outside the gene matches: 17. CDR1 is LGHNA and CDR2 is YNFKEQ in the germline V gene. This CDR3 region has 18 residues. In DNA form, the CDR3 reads TGTGCCAGCAGCCCGAATGGACAGGGAGGGCCGTTTTCCACTGAAGCTTTCTTT. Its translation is CASSPNGQGGPFSTEAFF.

The CDR3 DNA is TGTGCCAGCAGCCACAGGGGCGCCGGGGAGCTGTTTTTT. Encoded protein: CASSHRGAGELFF. This chain links TRBV7-2 with TRBJ2-2, with TRBD1 matching over 7 bases. From germline, CDR1 is SGHTA and CDR2 FQGNSA. Germline trimming cut 5 bases from V and 6 bases from J; bases unmatched to any gene: 3. This CDR3 has 13 residues. Together with reference TRBV7-2 and TRBJ2-2, the CDR3 gives the full variable domain: GAGVSQSPSNKVTEKGKDVELRCDPISGHTALYWYRQSLGQGLEFLIYFQGNSAPDKSGLPSDRFSAERTGGSVSTLTIQRTQQEDSAVYLCASSHRGAGELFFGEGSRLTVL.